Presented here are 2 T cell receptor beta chains from one specimen sequenced in a study of neurological immune-mediated disorders. The time point here: longitudinal time-point 1 (baseline). TCRdb passed the 5' RACE reads through MiXCR, listing each CDR3 protein once. The sample includes 71,000 or so distinct CDR3 sequences, roughly 15% of them seen just once. Sequencing was performed on PBMCs. These receptors came from a female donor with HTLV-1-associated myelopathy (HAM/TSP).

This clonotype was counted only a few times. The chain links TRBV5-1 to TRBJ2-7, with TRBD2 matching 10 bases. Looked up from germline, CDR1 is SGHRS and CDR2 is YFSETQ. Losses at the gene ends were 2 bases for V and 3 bases for J; bases not matched to a gene: 5. This CDR3 has 15 amino acids. The CDR3 DNA is TGCGCCAGCAGCTTCGGGACTAGCGAGGACTACGAGCAGTACTTC. Translation gives CASSFGTSEDYEQYF.

This clonotype showed up just a few times. The chain employs TRBV7-2 and TRBJ2-1; TRBD2 matches at 10 bases. CDR3 length: 14 amino acids. Germline CDR1 SGHTA, CDR2 FQGNSA. V lost 1 base, J lost 9 bases, and 3 bases stayed unmatched. The CDR3, as DNA: TGTGCCAGCAGCTTAGATAGCGGGGGGCGTGAGCAGTTCTTC. As protein: CASSLDSGGREQFF.